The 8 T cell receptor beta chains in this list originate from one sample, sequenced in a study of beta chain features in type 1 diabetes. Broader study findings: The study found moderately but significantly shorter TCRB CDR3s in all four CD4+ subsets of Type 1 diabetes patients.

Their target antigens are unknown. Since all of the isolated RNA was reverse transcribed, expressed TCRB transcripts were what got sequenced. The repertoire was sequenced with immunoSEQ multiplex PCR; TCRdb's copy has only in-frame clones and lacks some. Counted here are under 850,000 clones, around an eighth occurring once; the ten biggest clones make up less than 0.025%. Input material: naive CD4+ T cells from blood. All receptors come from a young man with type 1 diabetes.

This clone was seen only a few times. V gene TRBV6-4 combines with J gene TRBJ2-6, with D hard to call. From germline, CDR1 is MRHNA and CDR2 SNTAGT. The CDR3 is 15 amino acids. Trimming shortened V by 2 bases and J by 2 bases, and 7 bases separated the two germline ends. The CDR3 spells CASSDGLAGANVLTF. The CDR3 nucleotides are TGTGCCAGCAGTGACGGGTTAGCTGGGGCCAACGTCCTGACTTTC.

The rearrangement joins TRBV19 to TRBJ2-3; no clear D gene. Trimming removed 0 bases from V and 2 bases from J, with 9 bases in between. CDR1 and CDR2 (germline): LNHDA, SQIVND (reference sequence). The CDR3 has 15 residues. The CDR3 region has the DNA TGTGCCAGTAGTATAGAGGACGAGTTCACAGATACGCAGTATTTT. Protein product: CASSIEDEFTDTQYF.

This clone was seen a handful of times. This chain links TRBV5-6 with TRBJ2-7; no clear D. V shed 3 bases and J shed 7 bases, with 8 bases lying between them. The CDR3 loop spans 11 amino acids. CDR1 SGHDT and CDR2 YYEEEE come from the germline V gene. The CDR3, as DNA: TGTGCCAGCAGCTCCCTACAGGAGCAGTACTTC. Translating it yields CASSSLQEQYF.

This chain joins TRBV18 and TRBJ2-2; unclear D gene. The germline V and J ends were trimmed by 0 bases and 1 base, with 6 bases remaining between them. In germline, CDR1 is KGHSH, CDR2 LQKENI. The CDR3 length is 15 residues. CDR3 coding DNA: TGTGCCAGCTCACCACCGCCGGGGAACACCGGGGAGCTGTTTTTT. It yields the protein CASSPPPGNTGELFF.

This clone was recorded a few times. Here the CDR3 reads CASSPTGDQETQYF. The CDR3 nucleotides are TGTGCCAGCTCACCGACAGGGGACCAAGAGACCCAGTACTTC. The chain links TRBV18 to TRBJ2-5, with 8 bases that match TRBD1. CDR3 length: 14 amino acids. The V gene's germline CDR1 is KGHSH and CDR2 LQKENI. V shed 3 bases and J 0 bases; nucleotides not matched to a gene: 0.

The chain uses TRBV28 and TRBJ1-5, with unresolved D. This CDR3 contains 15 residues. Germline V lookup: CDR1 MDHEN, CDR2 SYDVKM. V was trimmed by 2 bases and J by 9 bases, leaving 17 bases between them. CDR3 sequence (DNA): TGTGCCAGCAGTTTACTCCCAAACCTCGATTCGCCCCAGCATTTT. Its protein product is CASSLLPNLDSPQHF.

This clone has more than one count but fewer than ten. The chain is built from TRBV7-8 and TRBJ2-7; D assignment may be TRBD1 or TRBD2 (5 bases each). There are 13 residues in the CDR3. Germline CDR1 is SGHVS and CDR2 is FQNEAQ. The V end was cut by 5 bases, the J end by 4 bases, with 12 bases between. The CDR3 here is CASSPTGPYEQYF. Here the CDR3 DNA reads TGTGCCAGCAGCCCGACGGGACCTTACGAGCAGTACTTC.

CDR3 amino acids: CASRPAGDTEAFF. The CDR3 coding sequence is TGTGCCAGCAGGCCCGCCGGGGACACTGAAGCTTTCTTT. The chain couples TRBV2 to TRBJ1-1; D is uncertain. V lost 6 bases to trimming and J lost 3 bases, with 11 bases between them. The germline gives CDR1 SNHLY, CDR2 FYNNEI. CDR3 length equals 13 residues.